The rows below give T cell receptor beta chains drawn from one sample of a study of cytomegalovirus exposure and HLA in healthy donors. TCRdb's table, derived via immunoSEQ multiplex PCR, lists solely in-frame clones and lacks some. Of roughly 280,000 clones detected, around 65% appear once; the ten largest clones hold approximately 2.1%. Source material: PBMCs. All receptors come from a female donor in good health and CMV-seronegative. Both conserved end residues are part of each CDR3. The D gene is left open where the match is weak. Only some rows state a clone size, as once, few, many or a class for expanded clones.

abundance,j_gene,d_gene,v_gene,CDR3aa,CDR3nt
.,TRBJ2-2,TRBD2,TRBV7-9,CASSWTSGRNTGELFF,TGTGCCAGCAGCTGGACTAGCGGAAGGAACACCGGGGAGCTGTTTTTT
.,TRBJ2-2,.,TRBV7-9,CASSLLQKRGTGELFF,TGTGCCAGCAGCTTATTGCAAAAACGCGGCACCGGGGAGCTGTTTTTT
.,TRBJ2-7,TRBD1,TRBV6-5,CASSYTTGSYEQYF,TGTGCCAGCAGTTACACGACAGGGTCCTACGAGCAGTACTTC
.,TRBJ1-2,TRBD1,TRBV27,CASTLSAGGSYGYTF,TGTGCCAGCACCCTGTCGGCAGGGGGTAGTTATGGCTACACCTTC
.,TRBJ2-2,.,TRBV5-6,CASSLGFGTGELFF,TGTGCCAGCAGCTTGGGGTTCGGCACCGGGGAGCTGTTTTTT
.,TRBJ1-5,TRBD1,TRBV2,CASRDSGGGQPQHF,TGTGCCAGCAGGGACTCAGGGGGCGGTCAGCCCCAGCATTTT
.,TRBJ2-5,.,TRBV5-1,CASSPPGRRAETQYF,TGCGCCAGCAGCCCCCCCGGCAGGAGGGCAGAGACCCAGTACTTC
.,TRBJ1-2,TRBD1,TRBV9,CASSIFTGGVHTF,TGTGCCAGCAGCATTTTCACAGGGGGAGTTCACACCTTC
once,TRBJ2-1,TRBD2,TRBV7-9,CASSLSPGGAYNEQFF,TGTGCCAGCAGCTTATCCCCGGGAGGGGCCTACAATGAGCAGTTCTTC
.,TRBJ2-7,TRBD2,TRBV5-1,CASSLEQRLAGWYEQYF,TGCGCCAGCAGCTTAGAACAGAGGCTAGCGGGATGGTACGAGCAGTACTTC
.,TRBJ1-1,TRBD1,TRBV5-1,CASSLEGGLRGSTEAFF,TGCGCCAGCAGCTTGGAAGGGGGCCTACGAGGGAGCACTGAAGCTTTCTTT
once,TRBJ2-5,.,TRBV2,CASSDRGRIETQYF,TGTGCCAGCAGTGACCGGGGGAGGATAGAGACCCAGTACTTC
few,TRBJ1-1,TRBD1,TRBV6-6,CASHRGDTEAFF,TGTGCCAGCCACAGGGGGGACACTGAAGCTTTCTTT
.,TRBJ2-2,TRBD2,TRBV9,CASSVDGRKNGELFF,TGTGCCAGCAGCGTAGACGGGAGGAAGAACGGGGAGCTGTTTTTT
.,TRBJ1-4,.,TRBV5-1,CASSLAQKTNEKLFF,TGCGCCAGCAGCTTGGCCCAGAAAACTAATGAAAAACTGTTTTTT
.,TRBJ2-5,TRBD1,TRBV5-6,CASSLRSGTGRETQYF,TGTGCCAGCAGCCTTCGAAGTGGGACAGGGAGGGAGACCCAGTACTTC
.,TRBJ2-5,.,TRBV6-6,CASSFQETQYF,TGTGCCAGCAGCTTTCAAGAGACCCAGTACTTC
few,TRBJ2-7,TRBD1,TRBV5-4,CASSLSTGEAYEQYF,TGTGCCAGCAGCTTGTCGACAGGGGAGGCCTACGAGCAGTACTTC
few,TRBJ2-1,TRBD2,TRBV5-4,CASSPPGGSGTRGLDEQFF,TGTGCCAGCAGCCCCCCGGGAGGCTCCGGGACTAGGGGTCTGGATGAGCAGTTCTTC
.,TRBJ1-1,TRBD1,TRBV7-9,CASSSHQGADTEAFF,TGTGCCAGCAGCTCCCACCAGGGGGCGGACACTGAAGCTTTCTTT
.,TRBJ2-2,TRBD1,TRBV27,CASSSLGRGRNTGELFF,TGTGCCAGCAGTTCCCTCGGCAGGGGGCGAAACACCGGGGAGCTGTTTTTT
once,TRBJ2-7,.,TRBV5-1,CASSASHGEPNNF,TGCGCCAGCAGCGCCTCCCACGGGGAACCAAACAATTTC
few,TRBJ2-5,TRBD2,TRBV10-2,CASRDGTKETQYF,TGCGCCAGCAGGGATGGGACTAAAGAGACCCAGTACTTC
.,TRBJ2-7,.,TRBV6-6,CASTSIGGYREQYF,TGTGCCAGCACCTCCATAGGGGGATACCGCGAGCAGTACTTC
.,TRBJ2-1,.,TRBV7-3,CASSLGGTTYNEQFF,TGTGCCAGCAGCTTGGGGGGTACGACTTACAATGAGCAGTTCTTC
.,TRBJ1-1,.,TRBV2,CASMLQNTEAFF,TGTGCCAGCATGTTACAGAACACTGAAGCTTTCTTT
.,TRBJ2-3,.,TRBV15,CATSRDRDTQYF,TGTGCCACCAGCAGAGATCGGGATACGCAGTATTTT
.,TRBJ2-1,TRBD1,TRBV7-9,CASSSPGQGGREQFF,TGTGCCAGCAGCTCGCCGGGACAGGGGGGCCGTGAGCAGTTCTTC
.,TRBJ2-1,TRBD2,TRBV29-1,CSVERDAVWVTSGSTNEQFF,TGCAGCGTTGAACGGGATGCGGTATGGGTCACTAGCGGGAGCACCAATGAGCAGTTCTTC
.,TRBJ2-7,.,TRBV5-1,CASGRWSDSEEQYF,TGCGCCAGCGGTAGATGGTCGGACTCGGAAGAGCAGTACTTC
.,TRBJ2-3,.,TRBV7-6,CASSLAGATDTQYF,TGTGCCAGCAGCTTAGCGGGGGCGACAGATACGCAGTATTTT
.,TRBJ2-3,.,TRBV4-2,CASSPFLEAADTQYF,TGTGCCAGCAGCCCCTTTCTAGAAGCCGCCGATACGCAGTATTTT
few,TRBJ1-4,.,TRBV27,CASSSLSLAEGKLFF,TGTGCCAGCAGTTCCCTTTCCCTCGCAGAGGGAAAACTGTTTTTT
.,TRBJ1-2,TRBD1,TRBV29-1,CSVEGTGKINGYTF,TGCAGCGTTGAAGGGACAGGGAAGATCAATGGCTACACCTTC
once,TRBJ1-2,.,TRBV27,CASREVGNYGYTF,TGTGCCAGCAGGGAGGTCGGAAACTATGGCTACACCTTC
.,TRBJ1-5,TRBD1,TRBV28,CASRPTGGWDQPQHF,TGTGCCAGCAGGCCGACAGGGGGTTGGGATCAGCCCCAGCATTTT
.,TRBJ2-7,TRBD1,TRBV11-3,CASSLGQGNEQYF,TGTGCCAGCAGCTTGGGACAGGGTAACGAGCAGTACTTC
.,TRBJ1-2,.,TRBV2,CASSEGRFYGYTF,TGTGCCAGCAGTGAGGGGAGATTCTATGGCTACACCTTC
.,TRBJ1-2,.,TRBV19,CASTFSANYGYTF,TGTGCCAGTACCTTCTCAGCTAACTATGGCTACACCTTC
.,TRBJ2-1,TRBD2,TRBV2,CASGTTTVNEQFF,TGTGCCAGCGGGACTACGACCGTCAATGAGCAGTTCTTC